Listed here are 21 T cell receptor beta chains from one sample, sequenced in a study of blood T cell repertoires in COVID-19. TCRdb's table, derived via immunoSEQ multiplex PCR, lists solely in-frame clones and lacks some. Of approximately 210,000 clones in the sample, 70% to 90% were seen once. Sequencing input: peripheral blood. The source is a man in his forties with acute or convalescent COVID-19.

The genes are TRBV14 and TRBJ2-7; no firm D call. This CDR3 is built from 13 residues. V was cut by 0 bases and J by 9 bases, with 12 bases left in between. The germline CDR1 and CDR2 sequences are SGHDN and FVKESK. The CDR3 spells CASSQDYFGGQYF. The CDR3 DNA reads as TGTGCCAGCAGCCAAGATTACTTTGGCGGGCAGTACTTC.

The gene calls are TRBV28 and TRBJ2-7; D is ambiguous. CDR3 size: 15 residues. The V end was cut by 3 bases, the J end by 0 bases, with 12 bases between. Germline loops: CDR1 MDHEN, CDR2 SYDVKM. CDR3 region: CASSLPSGSSYEQYF. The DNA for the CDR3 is TGTGCCAGCAGTTTGCCTAGTGGCTCCTCCTACGAGCAGTACTTC.

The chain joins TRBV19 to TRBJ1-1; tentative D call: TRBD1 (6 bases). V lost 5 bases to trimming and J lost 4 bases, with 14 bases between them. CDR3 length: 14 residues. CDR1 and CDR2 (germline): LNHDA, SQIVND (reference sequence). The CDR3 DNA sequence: TGTGCCAGTAGTCCTAGACAGGAGAGCACTGAAGCTTTCTTT. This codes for CASSPRQESTEAFF.

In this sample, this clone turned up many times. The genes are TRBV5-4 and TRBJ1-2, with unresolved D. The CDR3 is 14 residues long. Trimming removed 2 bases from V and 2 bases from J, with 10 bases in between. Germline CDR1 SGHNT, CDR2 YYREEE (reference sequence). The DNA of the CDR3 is TGTGCCAGCAGCTTCTGGACGGGAAACTATGGCTACACCTTC. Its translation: CASSFWTGNYGYTF.

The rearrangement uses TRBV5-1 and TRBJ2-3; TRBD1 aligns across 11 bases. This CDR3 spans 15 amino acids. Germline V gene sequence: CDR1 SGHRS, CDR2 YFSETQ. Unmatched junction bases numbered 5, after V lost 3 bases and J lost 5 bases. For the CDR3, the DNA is TGCGCCAGCAGCTCACCGGGACAGGGGGGAGATACGCAGTATTTT. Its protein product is CASSSPGQGGDTQYF.

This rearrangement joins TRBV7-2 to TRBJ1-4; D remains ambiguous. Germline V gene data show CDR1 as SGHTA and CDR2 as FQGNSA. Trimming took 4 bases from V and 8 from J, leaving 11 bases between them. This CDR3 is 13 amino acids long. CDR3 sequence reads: CASSSGSREKLFF. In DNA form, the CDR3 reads TGTGCCAGCAGCTCCGGGTCGCGGGAAAAACTGTTTTTT.

Here the CDR3 DNA reads TGTGCCACCAGTGATTTGGGGAAAACTAGCGGGAAGGACAATGAGCAGTTCTTC. The encoded protein is CATSDLGKTSGKDNEQFF. The genes are TRBV24-1 and TRBJ2-1; TRBD2 matches at 10 bases. Trimming cost V 0 bases and J 5 bases; bases outside gene matches: 9. The CDR3 covers 18 residues. CDR1 and CDR2 from the germline V gene are KGHDR and SFDVKD.

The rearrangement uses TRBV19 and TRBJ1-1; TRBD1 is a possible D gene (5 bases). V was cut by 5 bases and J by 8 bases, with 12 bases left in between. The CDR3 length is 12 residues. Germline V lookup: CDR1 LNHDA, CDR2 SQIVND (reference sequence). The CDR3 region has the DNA TGTGCCAGTAGTGCAGGGCGACCCGAAGCTTTCTTT. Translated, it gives CASSAGRPEAFF.

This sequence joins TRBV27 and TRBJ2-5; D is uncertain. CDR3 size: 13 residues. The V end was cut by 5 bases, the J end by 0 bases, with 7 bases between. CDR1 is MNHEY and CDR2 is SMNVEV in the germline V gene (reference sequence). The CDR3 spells CASSQQYQETQYF. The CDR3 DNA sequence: TGTGCCAGCAGTCAACAGTACCAAGAGACCCAGTACTTC.

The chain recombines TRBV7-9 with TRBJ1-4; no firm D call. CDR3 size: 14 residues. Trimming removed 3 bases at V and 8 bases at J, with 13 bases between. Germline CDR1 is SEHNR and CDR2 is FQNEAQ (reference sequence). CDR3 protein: CASSFRPPGEKLFF. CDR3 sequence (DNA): TGTGCCAGCAGCTTCAGGCCCCCGGGAGAAAAACTGTTTTTT.

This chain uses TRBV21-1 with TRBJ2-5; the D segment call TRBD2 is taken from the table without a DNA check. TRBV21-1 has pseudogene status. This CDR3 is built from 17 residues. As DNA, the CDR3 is TGTGCCAGCAGCAAATTATCGCCGCGAGGCGGCCAAGAGACCCAGTACTTC. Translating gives CASSKLSPRGGQETQYF.

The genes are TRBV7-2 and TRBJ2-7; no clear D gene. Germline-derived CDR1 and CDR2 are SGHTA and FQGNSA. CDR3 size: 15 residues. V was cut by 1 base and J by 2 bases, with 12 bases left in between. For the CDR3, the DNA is TGTGCCAGCAGCTTAGATAGTGGGCAGACCTACGAGCAGTACTTC. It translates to CASSLDSGQTYEQYF.

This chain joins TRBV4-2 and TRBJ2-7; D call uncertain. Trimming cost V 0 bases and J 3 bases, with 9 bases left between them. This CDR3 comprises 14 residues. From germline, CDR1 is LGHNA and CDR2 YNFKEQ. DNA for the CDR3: TGTGCCAGCAGCCAAGATTGGGCAGACTACGAGCAGTACTTC. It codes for CASSQDWADYEQYF.

CDR3 in amino acids: CASSRGQDGYTF. CDR3 sequence (DNA): TGTGCCAGCAGCAGGGGACAGGACGGCTACACCTTC. The chain has TRBV13 and TRBJ1-2; 8 positions match TRBD1. The V segment lost 5 bases and the J segment 8 bases; nucleotides outside the gene matches: 4. This CDR3 contains 12 residues. The germline V gene has CDR1 PRHDT and CDR2 FYEKMQ (reference sequence).

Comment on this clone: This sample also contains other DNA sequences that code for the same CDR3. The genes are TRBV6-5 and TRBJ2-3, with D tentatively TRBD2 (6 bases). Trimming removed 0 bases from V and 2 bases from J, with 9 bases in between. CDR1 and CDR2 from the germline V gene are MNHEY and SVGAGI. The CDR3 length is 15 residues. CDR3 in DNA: TGTGCCAGCAGTTACTCGGGGGGTCCCACAGATACGCAGTATTTT. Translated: CASSYSGGPTDTQYF.

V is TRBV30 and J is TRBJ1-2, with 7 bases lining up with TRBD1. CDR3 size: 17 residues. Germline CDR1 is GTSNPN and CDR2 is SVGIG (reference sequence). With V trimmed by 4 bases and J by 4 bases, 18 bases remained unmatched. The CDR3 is CAWIPKGAASSSYGYTF. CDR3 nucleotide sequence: TGTGCCTGGATCCCCAAGGGGGCAGCCTCCTCGAGCTATGGCTACACCTTC.

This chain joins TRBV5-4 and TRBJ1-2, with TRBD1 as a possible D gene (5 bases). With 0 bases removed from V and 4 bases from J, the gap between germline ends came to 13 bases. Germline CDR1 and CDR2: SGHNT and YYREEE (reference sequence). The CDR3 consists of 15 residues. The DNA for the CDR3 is TGTGCCAGCAGCTTGGGGTCAGGGACTGTCTATGGCTACACCTTC. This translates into CASSLGSGTVYGYTF.

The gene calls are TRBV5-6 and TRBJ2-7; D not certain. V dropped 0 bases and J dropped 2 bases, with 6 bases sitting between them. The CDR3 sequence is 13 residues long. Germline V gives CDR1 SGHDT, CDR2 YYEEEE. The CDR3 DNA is TGTGCCAGCAGCTTGGCTTCCCCCTACGAGCAGTACTTC. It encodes CASSLASPYEQYF. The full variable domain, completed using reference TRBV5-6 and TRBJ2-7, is DAGVTQSPTHLIKTRGQQVTLRCSPKSGHDTVSWYQQALGQGPQFIFQYYEEEERQRGNFPDRFSGHQFPNYSSELNVNALLLGDSALYLCASSLASPYEQYFGPGTRLTVT.

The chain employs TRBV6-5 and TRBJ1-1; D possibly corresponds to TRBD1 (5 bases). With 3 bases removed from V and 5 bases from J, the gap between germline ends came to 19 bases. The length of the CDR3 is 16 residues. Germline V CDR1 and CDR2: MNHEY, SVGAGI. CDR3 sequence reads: CASSYAAGWVRTEAFF. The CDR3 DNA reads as TGTGCCAGCAGTTATGCGGCAGGGTGGGTGCGGACTGAAGCTTTCTTT.

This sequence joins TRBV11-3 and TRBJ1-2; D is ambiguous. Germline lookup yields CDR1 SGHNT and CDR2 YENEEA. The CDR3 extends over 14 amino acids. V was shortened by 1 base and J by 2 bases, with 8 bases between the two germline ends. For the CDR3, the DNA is TGTGCCAGCAGCTTAGGTTCCAAAAACTATGGCTACACCTTC. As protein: CASSLGSKNYGYTF.

In nucleotides, the CDR3 is TGCGCCAGCAGCGCCACAGGGAGCTCAGAGGAGACCCAGTACTTC. It is translated as CASSATGSSEETQYF. V and J are TRBV5-1 and TRBJ2-5; a weak D match, TRBD1 (6 bases). V was shortened by 4 bases and J by 5 bases, with 18 bases between the two germline ends. CDR1 is SGHRS, CDR2 YFSETQ, per germline. The CDR3 has 15 residues.